What follows are 32 T cell receptor beta chains derived from one specimen sequenced in a study of cytomegalovirus exposure and HLA in healthy donors. The PCR ran on 60 Vbeta and 13 Jbeta primers. Method: immunoSEQ multiplex PCR; TCRdb's copy keeps in-frame clones and lacks some. The sample holds roughly 100,000 clones, 82% seen once. The sequenced sample was PBMCs. The receptors stem from a man under 40 in good health and CMV-seropositive.

The rearrangement links TRBV27 to TRBJ2-3; D is perhaps TRBD2 (5 bases). This CDR3 has 16 residues. V was shortened by 4 bases and J by 3 bases, with 17 bases between the two germline ends. Germline V gene sequence: CDR1 MNHEY, CDR2 SMNVEV (reference sequence). The CDR3 coding sequence is TGTGCCAGCAGTTCGGACTTTTTCCGAAGGACAGATACGCAGTATTTT. Its protein product is CASSSDFFRRTDTQYF.

The rearrangement uses TRBV25-1 and TRBJ2-3, with 9 bases matching TRBD1. The CDR3 is made up of 13 amino acids. The V gene's germline CDR1 is MGHDK and CDR2 SYGVNS. The trim removed 6 bases at V and 3 bases at J, leaving 1 base unmatched. The CDR3 is CASRGQGTDTQYF. The CDR3 DNA follows: TGTGCCAGCAGAGGACAGGGGACAGATACGCAGTATTTT. Drawing the rest from reference TRBV25-1 and TRBJ2-3, the complete variable domain is EADIYQTPRYLVIGTGKKITLECSQTMGHDKMYWYQQDPGMELHLIHYSYGVNSTEKGDLSSESTVSRIRTEHFPLTLESARPSHTSQYLCASRGQGTDTQYFGPGTRLTVL.

This chain connects TRBV2 to TRBJ1-2; D unclear. With 7 bases removed from V and 6 bases from J, the gap between germline ends came to 3 bases. Germline CDR1 SNHLY, CDR2 FYNNEI. This CDR3 is 9 amino acids long. As DNA, the CDR3 is TGTGCCAGCAACAATGGCTACACCTTC. Protein: CASNNGYTF.

The chain is built from TRBV2 and TRBJ1-1; possibly TRBD1 for D (5 bases). V lost 5 bases to trimming and J lost 1 base, with 8 bases between them. Germline CDR1 and CDR2: SNHLY and FYNNEI. The CDR3 spans 13 residues. The CDR3 protein is CASSPDTNTEAFF. The CDR3 nucleotides are TGTGCCAGCAGTCCGGACACGAACACTGAAGCTTTCTTT.

The sample holds a few counts of this clone. V and J are TRBV5-4 and TRBJ2-3, with TRBD2 matching 9 bases. The CDR3 sequence is 15 residues long. Germline loops: CDR1 SGHNT, CDR2 YYREEE (reference sequence). Trimming cost V 3 bases and J 6 bases; bases outside gene matches: 8. The CDR3 DNA follows: TGTGCCAGCAGCTCATTTAGCGGGAGAGACGATACGCAGTATTTT. As protein: CASSSFSGRDDTQYF.

The table lists this clone with a count of one. The chain joins TRBV27 to TRBJ2-1, with 7 positions matching TRBD2. This CDR3 is 14 amino acids long. Germline CDR1 is MNHEY and CDR2 is SMNVEV (reference sequence). V was clipped by 2 bases and J by 8 bases; unmatched bases: 6. CDR3 in DNA: TGTGCCAGCAGTTTAGGAACTAGCGCCGATGAGCAGTTCTTC. Translated, it gives CASSLGTSADEQFF.

V and J are TRBV30 and TRBJ2-5, with D possibly matching TRBD2 (6 bases). The CDR3 consists of 13 residues. V was pared by 5 bases and J by 1 base, with 11 bases between. CDR1 and CDR2 (germline): GTSNPN, SVGIG (reference sequence). CDR3 DNA: TGTGCCTGGGGTAGGGAGGTCCAAGAGACCCAGTACTTC. This translates into CAWGREVQETQYF. Using reference TRBV30 and TRBJ2-5 for the parts outside the CDR3, the full variable domain is SQTIHQWPATLVQPVGSPLSLECTVEGTSNPNLYWYRQAAGRGLQLLFYSVGIGQISSEVPQNLSASRPQDRQFILSSKKLLLSDSGFYLCAWGREVQETQYFGPGTRLLVL.

This clone was recorded a few times. The genes are TRBV28 and TRBJ1-5; D is uncertain. The CDR3 spans 15 residues. The V end was cut by 2 bases, the J end by 6 bases, with 14 bases between. CDR1 and CDR2 from the germline V gene are MDHEN and SYDVKM. CDR3: CASSLIKQESQPQHF. CDR3 bases: TGTGCCAGCAGTTTAATTAAGCAGGAAAGTCAGCCCCAGCATTTT.

This clone occurred a few times. The chain recombines TRBV5-5 with TRBJ1-1; D is uncertain. The CDR3 consists of 15 residues. Germline V lookup: CDR1 SGHKS, CDR2 YYEKEE (reference sequence). Trimming pared 4 bases from V and 1 base from J, leaving 14 bases between. The DNA for the CDR3 is TGTGCCAGCAGCAACGAAACAATGGCGAACACTGAAGCTTTCTTT. As protein: CASSNETMANTEAFF.

This clone has a handful of counts. The V and J genes are TRBV6-5 and TRBJ2-2, with D tentatively TRBD2 (6 bases). CDR3 length: 15 amino acids. V was trimmed by 2 bases and J by 2 bases, leaving 9 bases between them. Germline V gene sequence: CDR1 MNHEY, CDR2 SVGAGI. The CDR3 here is CASSYGGSNTGELFF. In DNA, the CDR3 is TGTGCCAGCAGTTACGGGGGGAGTAACACCGGGGAGCTGTTTTTT.

With regard to this clone: The same CDR3 also results from other DNA sequences found in this sample. The gene calls are TRBV9 and TRBJ2-7, with a tentative D call TRBD2 (5 bases). Trimming removed 8 bases from V and 5 bases from J, with 14 bases in between. CDR1 is SGDLS, CDR2 YYNGEE, per germline. CDR3 length equals 12 residues. The CDR3 DNA reads TGTGCCAGTAGCCCCGGGGAAGACGAGCAGTACTTC. Translated: CASSPGEDEQYF.

The genes are TRBV6-1 and TRBJ2-2; 7 nucleotides agree with TRBD1. The V gene's germline CDR1 is MNHNS and CDR2 SASEGT. This CDR3 is built from 17 residues. After removal of 2 bases from V and 4 bases from J, the junction contained 10 bases not matched to a gene. The CDR3 DNA sequence: TGTGCCAGCAGTGAACCCTGGGAACAGGGGACCACCGGGGAGCTGTTTTTT. It encodes CASSEPWEQGTTGELFF.

This sequence joins TRBV20-1 and TRBJ2-3; unclear D gene. The CDR3 is made up of 11 amino acids. V was trimmed by 5 bases and J by 0 bases, leaving 3 bases between them. Germline CDR1 and CDR2: DFQATT and SNEGSKA (reference sequence). CDR3 DNA: TGCAGTGCTCCTAGCACAGATACGCAGTATTTT. It yields the protein CSAPSTDTQYF.

This chain uses TRBV5-1 with TRBJ2-5; D not certain. Trimming took off 1 base at V and 2 bases at J, with 6 bases between the two ends. The CDR3 has 13 residues. Germline CDR1 and CDR2: SGHRS and YFSETQ. Written as DNA, the CDR3 is TGCGCCAGCAGCTTGAATAGTCAAGAGACCCAGTACTTC. Residues: CASSLNSQETQYF. Supplemented by reference TRBV5-1 and TRBJ2-5, the full variable domain reads KAGVTQTPRYLIKTRGQQVTLSCSPISGHRSVSWYQQTPGQGLQFLFEYFSETQRNKGNFPGRFSGRQFSNSRSEMNVSTLELGDSALYLCASSLNSQETQYFGPGTRLLVL.

CDR3 bases: TGTGCCAGCAGTTTAGCTAGCGACAGCACAGATACGCAGTATTTT. Protein sequence: CASSLASDSTDTQYF. J is TRBJ2-3 and V is TRBV28; tentatively, D is TRBD2 (6 bases). Germline V gives CDR1 MDHEN, CDR2 SYDVKM. This CDR3 contains 15 residues. V dropped 2 bases and J dropped 0 bases, with 9 bases sitting between them.

This sequence joins TRBV30 and TRBJ1-5; TRBD1 matches at 9 bases. V lost 1 base to trimming and J lost 4 bases; unmatched junction nucleotides: 2. The CDR3 extends over 14 amino acids. Germline CDR1 GTSNPN, CDR2 SVGIG (reference sequence). The CDR3 is CAWSETGGNQPQHF. The DNA for the CDR3 is TGTGCCTGGAGTGAGACAGGGGGTAATCAGCCCCAGCATTTT.

This clone was seen a single time. V and J are TRBV4-3 and TRBJ1-1, with D possibly matching TRBD1 (6 bases). V was clipped by 0 bases and J by 5 bases, with 16 bases between them. Germline assignment: CDR1 LGHNA and CDR2 YSLEER. The CDR3 contains 16 residues. For the CDR3, the DNA is TGCGCCAGCAGCCAAGAACCCGCGACAGGAGGAACTGAAGCTTTCTTT. It specifies CASSQEPATGGTEAFF.

V and J are TRBV7-2 and TRBJ1-4; 11 bases are shared with TRBD1. CDR3 size: 16 residues. V lost 5 bases and J lost 6; bases outside the gene matches: 8. Per the germline V gene, CDR1 is SGHTA and CDR2 is FQGNSA. The CDR3 DNA reads as TGTGCCAGCAGCCGAGGACAGGGGGCCTATTATGAAAAACTGTTTTTT. Its translation is CASSRGQGAYYEKLFF.

J is TRBJ2-2 and V is TRBV28, with 8 bases aligning to TRBD2. The ends lost 5 bases at V and 7 bases at J; junction bases unmatched: 6. The CDR3 length is 14 residues. Per germline, CDR1 MDHEN and CDR2 SYDVKM. The CDR3 region is CASSRTSPSGELFF. CDR3 DNA sequence: TGTGCCAGCAGTCGGACTAGCCCCAGCGGGGAGCTGTTTTTT.

The gene calls are TRBV27 and TRBJ2-1, with 13 bases aligning to TRBD2. Trimming removed 6 bases from V and 4 bases from J; junction bases left unmatched: 3. Germline assignment: CDR1 MNHEY and CDR2 SMNVEV (reference sequence). The CDR3 is 15 residues long. In DNA, the CDR3 is TGTGCCAGCAGAAGGACTAGCGGGAGATACAATGAGCAGTTCTTC. This encodes CASRRTSGRYNEQFF.

V and J are TRBV29-1 and TRBJ2-3; 8 bases agree with TRBD2. This CDR3 has 13 amino acids. Germline CDR1 and CDR2: SQVTM and ANQGSEA. The junction had 4 bases not matched to a gene; V was cut back by 7 bases and J by 1 base. The chain's CDR3 is CSAMTSGTDTQYF. The CDR3 DNA reads TGCAGCGCCATGACTAGCGGCACAGATACGCAGTATTTT.

The CDR3 DNA follows: TGTGCCAGTAGTGGTTCCCGGGACAGGGGTGCCGAGCAGTACTTC. It codes for CASSGSRDRGAEQYF. The chain links TRBV19 to TRBJ2-7; TRBD1 aligns across 10 bases. J was trimmed by 6 bases and V by 5 bases; bases with no gene match: 10. Per germline, CDR1 LNHDA and CDR2 SQIVND (reference sequence). This CDR3 is built from 15 residues.

The chain is built from TRBV4-1 and TRBJ2-1; 7 bases are a match to TRBD2. This CDR3 contains 12 residues. V was clipped by 4 bases and J by 8 bases; unmatched bases: 2. Germline V gene sequence: CDR1 MGHRA, CDR2 YSYEKL. The CDR3 nucleotides read TGCGCCAGCAGCCCCACTAGCGATGAGCAGTTCTTC. Its translation is CASSPTSDEQFF.

This chain connects TRBV6-5 to TRBJ2-4, with 9 bases lining up with TRBD1. V was pared by 6 bases and J by 8 bases, with 5 bases of the junction left unmatched. Germline V gene data show CDR1 as MNHEY and CDR2 as SVGAGI. CDR3 length equals 13 residues. The CDR3 reads CASRTGGSDIQYF. DNA for the CDR3: TGTGCCAGCAGAACAGGGGGCTCGGACATTCAGTACTTC.

This chain connects TRBV15 to TRBJ1-5, with TRBD1 as a possible D gene (5 bases). Germline V CDR1 and CDR2: LNHNV, YYDKDF (reference sequence). This CDR3 is built from 17 residues. V lost 0 bases and J lost 5, with 17 bases in between. Here the CDR3 reads CATSRDPVRVGDQPQHF. The CDR3 DNA sequence: TGTGCCACCAGCAGAGATCCGGTCAGGGTTGGGGATCAGCCCCAGCATTTT.

The chain carries TRBV4-3 and TRBJ2-4, with D possibly matching TRBD2 (7 bases). Germline V gene sequence: CDR1 LGHNA, CDR2 YSLEER. The CDR3 is 15 amino acids. Trimming took 0 bases from V and 7 from J, leaving 13 bases between them. The CDR3 nucleotides are TGCGCCAGCAGCCAAGATGCGGGGGCAAGGAACATTCAGTACTTC. Its protein product is CASSQDAGARNIQYF.

The rearrangement joins TRBV5-6 to TRBJ1-2; 8 bases map to TRBD1. The ends lost 4 bases at V and 4 bases at J; junction bases unmatched: 3. The CDR3 totals 13 residues. The germline gives CDR1 SGHDT, CDR2 YYEEEE. CDR3 in amino acids: CASSPDRGYGYTF. The CDR3 bases are TGTGCCAGCAGCCCTGACAGGGGCTATGGCTACACCTTC. Supplemented by reference TRBV5-6 and TRBJ1-2, the full variable domain reads DAGVTQSPTHLIKTRGQQVTLRCSPKSGHDTVSWYQQALGQGPQFIFQYYEEEERQRGNFPDRFSGHQFPNYSSELNVNALLLGDSALYLCASSPDRGYGYTFGSGTRLTVV.

The CDR3 nucleotides read TGTGCCAGCAGCTTGGAGGGGCAGACCCACACAGATACGCAGTATTTT. It encodes CASSLEGQTHTDTQYF. The V call is TRBV5-4, the J call TRBJ2-3, with D perhaps TRBD1 (5 bases). Trimming took off 0 bases at V and 2 bases at J, with 13 bases between the two ends. Germline values: CDR1 SGHNT, CDR2 YYREEE (reference sequence). This CDR3 contains 16 residues.

This chain connects TRBV10-3 to TRBJ2-7, with 10 bases fitting TRBD2. This CDR3 is 16 amino acids long. The germline CDR1 and CDR2 sequences are ENHRY and SYGVKD. V shed 4 bases and J 2 bases; nucleotides not matched to a gene: 8. Written as DNA, the CDR3 is TGTGCCATCAGTGGGGACTTTAGCGGGAGGACCTACGAGCAGTACTTC. Protein sequence: CAISGDFSGRTYEQYF.

V is TRBV7-9 and J is TRBJ2-5, with D perhaps matching TRBD2 (6 bases). CDR3 size: 15 residues. CDR1 is SEHNR and CDR2 is FQNEAQ in the germline V gene (reference sequence). Trimming left V 6 bases short and J 2 bases short, with 16 bases between. This CDR3 is CASSPMRGLQETQYF. CDR3 bases: TGTGCCAGCAGTCCCATGCGGGGTCTTCAAGAGACCCAGTACTTC.

To note about this clone: Other DNA sequences from this sample encode an identical CDR3 as well. The chain links TRBV6-1 to TRBJ1-1; 8 bases are shared with TRBD1. J gave up 0 bases and V 5 bases, and 2 bases lay outside the gene matches. The germline V gene encodes CDR1 MNHNS and CDR2 SASEGT. This CDR3 contains 14 residues. The DNA for the CDR3 is TGTGCCAGCAGTCGGGACAGGCTGAACACTGAAGCTTTCTTT. It specifies CASSRDRLNTEAFF.

This chain uses TRBV5-6 with TRBJ2-5; 14 bases map to TRBD2. This CDR3 contains 16 residues. The germline CDR1 and CDR2 sequences are SGHDT and YYEEEE. V lost 3 bases to trimming and J lost 5 bases; unmatched junction nucleotides: 6. In DNA, the CDR3 is TGTGCCAGCAGCTCCACGGGACTAGCGGGAGTGGAGACCCAGTACTTC. This codes for CASSSTGLAGVETQYF.